The 6 T cell receptor beta chains reported below all come from one sample, sequenced in a study of blood T cell repertoires in COVID-19. Repertoires were generated with immunoSEQ multiplex PCR, while TCRdb's copy carries only in-frame clones and drops some. The table records approximately 97,000 clones, about 85% of them present only once. Sequenced: peripheral blood. Source of these receptors: a man aged 50-60 years with active COVID-19.

This clone turned up a few times. The chain uses TRBV5-1 and TRBJ2-7; unclear D gene. CDR1 is SGHRS and CDR2 is YFSETQ in the germline V gene. This CDR3 contains 11 residues. V was clipped by 2 bases and J by 5 bases, with 5 bases between them. CDR3 DNA: TGCGCCAGCAGCTTAGAGAACGAGCAGTACTTC. Translated: CASSLENEQYF.

Remarks on this clone: One end of the junction does not line up with germline, which may come from a read error. The chain is built from TRBV2 and TRBJ2-3; 8 nucleotides agree with TRBD2. Germline V gene data show CDR1 as SNHLY and CDR2 as FYNNEI. The CDR3 spans 11 residues. The CDR3 region has the DNA TGTGCCAGCAGTGAGATCGGGGGGGGGCATTTT. It encodes CASSEIGGGHF.

The chain links TRBV2 to TRBJ1-5; D is possibly TRBD1 (5 bases). CDR3 length: 12 amino acids. V was clipped by 4 bases and J by 11 bases, with 12 bases between them. Germline loops: CDR1 SNHLY, CDR2 FYNNEI. This CDR3 reads CASSALREAQHF. CDR3 nucleotide sequence: TGTGCCAGCAGTGCTCTCAGGGAGGCCCAGCATTTT.

This chain connects TRBV7-2 to TRBJ2-7; weak D call: TRBD2 (6 bases). CDR1 is SGHTA, CDR2 FQGNSA, per germline. Trimming took off 2 bases at V and 2 bases at J, with 10 bases between the two ends. The CDR3 is made up of 14 amino acids. Here the CDR3 reads CASSLSGGAYEQYF. Here the CDR3 DNA reads TGTGCCAGCAGCTTATCCGGGGGAGCCTACGAGCAGTACTTC. The full variable domain, in which reference TRBV7-2 and TRBJ2-7 provide the parts outside the CDR3, is GAGVSQSPSNKVTEKGKDVELRCDPISGHTALYWYRQSLGQGLEFLIYFQGNSAPDKSGLPSDRFSAERTGGSVSTLTIQRTQQEDSAVYLCASSLSGGAYEQYFGPGTRLTVT.

The J gene is TRBJ1-2, the V gene TRBV6-5; 10 nucleotides agree with TRBD1. Germline assignment: CDR1 MNHEY and CDR2 SVGAGI. Trimming cost V 5 bases and J 8 bases; bases outside gene matches: 8. This CDR3 has 14 residues. This CDR3 reads CASSPGTGVYGYTF. The CDR3 DNA follows: TGTGCCAGCAGTCCCGGGACAGGGGTTTACGGCTACACCTTC.

The chain links TRBV6-6 to TRBJ2-7, with TRBD1 as a possible D gene (5 bases). From germline, CDR1 is MNHNY and CDR2 SVGAGI (reference sequence). The CDR3 length is 12 residues. V lost 7 bases to trimming and J lost 0 bases, with 7 bases between them. CDR3 loop: CASTGISYEQYF. CDR3 nucleotides: TGTGCCAGCACAGGGATCTCCTACGAGCAGTACTTC.